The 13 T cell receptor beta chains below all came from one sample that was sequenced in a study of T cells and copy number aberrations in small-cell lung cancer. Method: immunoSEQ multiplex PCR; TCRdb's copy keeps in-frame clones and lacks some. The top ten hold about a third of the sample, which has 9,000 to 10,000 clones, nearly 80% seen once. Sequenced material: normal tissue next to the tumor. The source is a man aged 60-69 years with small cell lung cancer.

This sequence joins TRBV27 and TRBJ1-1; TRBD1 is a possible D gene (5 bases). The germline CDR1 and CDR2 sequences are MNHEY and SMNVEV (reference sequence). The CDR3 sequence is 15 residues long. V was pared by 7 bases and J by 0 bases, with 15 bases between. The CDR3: CASTPLGEMNTEAFF. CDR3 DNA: TGTGCCAGCACCCCATTAGGGGAGATGAACACTGAAGCTTTCTTT.

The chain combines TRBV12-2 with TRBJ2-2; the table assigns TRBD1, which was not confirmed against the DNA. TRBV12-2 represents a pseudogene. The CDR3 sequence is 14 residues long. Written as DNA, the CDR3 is TGTGCAAGTCGCTCCAGACAGAACACCGGGGAGCTGTTTTTT. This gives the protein CASRSRQNTGELFF.

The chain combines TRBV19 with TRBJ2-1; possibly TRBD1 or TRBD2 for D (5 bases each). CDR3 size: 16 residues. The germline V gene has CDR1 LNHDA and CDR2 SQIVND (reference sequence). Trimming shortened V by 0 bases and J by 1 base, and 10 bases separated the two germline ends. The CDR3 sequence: CASSIDIGGSYNEQFF. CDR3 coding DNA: TGTGCCAGTAGTATAGATATTGGGGGTTCCTACAATGAGCAGTTCTTC.

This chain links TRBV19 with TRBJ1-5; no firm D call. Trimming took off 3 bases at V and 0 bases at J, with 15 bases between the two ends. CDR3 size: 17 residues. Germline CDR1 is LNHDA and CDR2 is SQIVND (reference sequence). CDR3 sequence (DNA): TGTGCCAGTAGTATTCGGAGGTCCGGATATAGCAATCAGCCCCAGCATTTT. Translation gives CASSIRRSGYSNQPQHF.

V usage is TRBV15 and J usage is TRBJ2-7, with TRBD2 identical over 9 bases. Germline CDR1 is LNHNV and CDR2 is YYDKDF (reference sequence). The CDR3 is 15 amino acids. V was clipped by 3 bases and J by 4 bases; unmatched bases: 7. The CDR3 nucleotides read TGTGCCACCAGCAGTCAGCGGGAGGCCTCTTACGAGCAGTACTTC. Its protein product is CATSSQREASYEQYF.

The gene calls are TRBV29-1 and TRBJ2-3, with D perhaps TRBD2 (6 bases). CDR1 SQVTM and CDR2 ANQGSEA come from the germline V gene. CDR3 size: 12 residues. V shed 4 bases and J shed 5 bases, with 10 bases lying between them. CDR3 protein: CSVVAVQDTQYF. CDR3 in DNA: TGCAGCGTTGTAGCGGTACAAGATACGCAGTATTTT.

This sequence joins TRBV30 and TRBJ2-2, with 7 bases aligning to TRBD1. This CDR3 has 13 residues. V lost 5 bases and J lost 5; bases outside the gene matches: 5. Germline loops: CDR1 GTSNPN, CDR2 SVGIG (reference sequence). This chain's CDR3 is CAWGEGQTGELFF. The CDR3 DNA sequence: TGTGCCTGGGGTGAGGGACAGACCGGGGAGCTGTTTTTT.

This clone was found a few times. For the CDR3, the DNA is TGTGCCAGCAGCTACCAGGGCAGGGATACGCAGTATTTT. Amino acids: CASSYQGRDTQYF. V is TRBV7-2 and J is TRBJ2-3; possible D gene TRBD1, 5 bases. The CDR3 is 13 amino acids. V lost 4 bases and J lost 6, with 11 bases in between. CDR1 is SGHTA, CDR2 FQGNSA, per germline.

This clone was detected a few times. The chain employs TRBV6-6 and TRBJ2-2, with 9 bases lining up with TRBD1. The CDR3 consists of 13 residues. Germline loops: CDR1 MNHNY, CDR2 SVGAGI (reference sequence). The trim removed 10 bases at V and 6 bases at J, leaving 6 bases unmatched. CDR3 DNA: TGTGCCACTCGGACAGGGGAGGCCGGGGAGCTGTTTTTT. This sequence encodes CATRTGEAGELFF.

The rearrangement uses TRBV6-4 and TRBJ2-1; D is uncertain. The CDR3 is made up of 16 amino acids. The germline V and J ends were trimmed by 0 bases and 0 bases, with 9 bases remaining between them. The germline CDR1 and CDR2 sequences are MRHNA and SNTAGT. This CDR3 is CASSDSTRSSYNEQFF. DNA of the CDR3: TGTGCCAGCAGTGACTCTACAAGGAGCTCCTACAATGAGCAGTTCTTC.

This chain's CDR3 is CASSRDRGVNEQFF. The CDR3 coding sequence is TGCGCCAGCAGCCGGGACAGGGGTGTTAATGAGCAGTTCTTC. The V gene is TRBV10-1, the J gene TRBJ2-1, with TRBD1 identical over 10 bases. Germline lookup yields CDR1 WNHNN and CDR2 SYGVQD (reference sequence). J was trimmed by 7 bases and V by 6 bases; bases with no gene match: 6. There are 14 residues in the CDR3.

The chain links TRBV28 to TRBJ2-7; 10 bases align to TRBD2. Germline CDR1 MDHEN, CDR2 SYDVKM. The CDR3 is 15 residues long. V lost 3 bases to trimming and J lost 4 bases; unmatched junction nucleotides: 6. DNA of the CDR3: TGTGCCAGCAGTTTCGCGAGCGGGAGGGGGTACGAGCAGTACTTC. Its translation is CASSFASGRGYEQYF.

CDR3 in amino acids: CASSLGTSVVSRYEQYF. As DNA, the CDR3 is TGTGCCAGCAGCTTAGGGACTTCGGTAGTCAGTAGGTACGAGCAGTACTTC. V and J are TRBV7-8 and TRBJ2-7, with a weak D call TRBD2 (5 bases). This CDR3 contains 17 residues. Germline CDR1 SGHVS, CDR2 FQNEAQ. V was cut by 1 base and J by 4 bases, with 20 bases left in between.